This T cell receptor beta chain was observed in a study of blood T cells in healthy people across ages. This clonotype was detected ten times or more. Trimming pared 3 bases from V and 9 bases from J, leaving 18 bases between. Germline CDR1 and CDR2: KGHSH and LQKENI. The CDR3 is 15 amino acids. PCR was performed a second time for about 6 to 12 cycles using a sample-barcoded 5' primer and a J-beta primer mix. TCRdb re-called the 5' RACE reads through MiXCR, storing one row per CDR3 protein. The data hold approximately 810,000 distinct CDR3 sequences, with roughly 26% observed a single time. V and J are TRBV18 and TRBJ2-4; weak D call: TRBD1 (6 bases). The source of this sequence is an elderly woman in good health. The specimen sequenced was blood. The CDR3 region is CASSPPSRDKTIQYF. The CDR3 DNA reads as TGTGCCAGCTCACCTCCGTCCCGGGACAAGACCATTCAGTACTTC.